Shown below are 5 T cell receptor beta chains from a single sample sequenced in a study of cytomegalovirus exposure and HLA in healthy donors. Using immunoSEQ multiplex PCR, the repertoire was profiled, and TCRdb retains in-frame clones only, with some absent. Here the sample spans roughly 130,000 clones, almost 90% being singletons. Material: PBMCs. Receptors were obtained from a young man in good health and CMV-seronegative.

The CDR3 reads CASGQGGMAWGYTF. The CDR3 nucleotides are TGTGCCAGCGGACAGGGGGGAATGGCGTGGGGCTACACCTTC. V and J are TRBV6-6 and TRBJ1-2; 10 bases align to TRBD1. CDR1 and CDR2 (germline): MNHNY, SVGAGI (reference sequence). V lost 8 bases, J lost 8 bases, and 11 bases stayed unmatched. This CDR3 comprises 14 residues.

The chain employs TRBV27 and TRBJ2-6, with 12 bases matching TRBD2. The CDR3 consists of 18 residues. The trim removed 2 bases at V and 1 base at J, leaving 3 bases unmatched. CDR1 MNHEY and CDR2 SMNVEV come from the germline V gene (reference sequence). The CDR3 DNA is TGTGCCAGCAGTTTAACGGGACTAGCGGGTTCTGGGGCCAACGTCCTGACTTTC. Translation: CASSLTGLAGSGANVLTF.

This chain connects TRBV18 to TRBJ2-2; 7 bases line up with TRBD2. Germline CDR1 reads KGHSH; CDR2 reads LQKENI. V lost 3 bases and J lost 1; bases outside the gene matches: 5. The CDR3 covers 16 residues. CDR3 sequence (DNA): TGTGCCAGCTCACCCACTAGCGATGGGAACACCGGGGAGCTGTTTTTT. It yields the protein CASSPTSDGNTGELFF.

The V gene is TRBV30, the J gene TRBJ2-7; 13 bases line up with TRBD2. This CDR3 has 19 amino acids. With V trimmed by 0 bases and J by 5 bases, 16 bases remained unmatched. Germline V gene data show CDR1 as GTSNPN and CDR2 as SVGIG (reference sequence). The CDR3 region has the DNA TGTGCCTGGAGTGTGATCACAGGGAGTTGGACTAGCGGGAGCCACGAGCAGTACTTC. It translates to CAWSVITGSWTSGSHEQYF.

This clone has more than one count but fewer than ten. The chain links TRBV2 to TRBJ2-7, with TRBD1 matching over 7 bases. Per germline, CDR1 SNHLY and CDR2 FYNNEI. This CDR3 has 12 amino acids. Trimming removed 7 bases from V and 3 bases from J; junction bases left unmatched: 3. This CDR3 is CASMRDSYEQYF. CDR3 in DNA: TGTGCCAGCATGAGGGACAGCTACGAGCAGTACTTC.